These 29 T cell receptor beta chains were sequenced from one sample in a study of long-term antiretroviral therapy in people with HIV. Version v3.0 of the immunoSEQ assay ran at survey level. Data came from immunoSEQ multiplex PCR; TCRdb stores just in-frame clones and leaves some out. The sample shows 20,000 to 25,000 clones, around four fifths of them seen only once. Source: unsorted PBMCs, taken 3 years after starting antiretroviral therapy. The receptor source for this set is a young man with HIV.

The V call is TRBV6-1, the J call TRBJ2-7; D may be TRBD2 (5 bases). CDR1 is MNHNS, CDR2 SASEGT, per germline. V lost 0 bases, J lost 5 bases, and 5 bases lay in between. This CDR3 is built from 12 residues. The CDR3, as DNA: TGTGCCAGCAGTGAAGCCGGGAACGAGCAGTACGTC. Encoded protein: CASSEAGNEQYV.

The genes are TRBV27 and TRBJ1-6; 7 nucleotides agree with TRBD1. J gave up 6 bases and V 3 bases, and 5 bases lay outside the gene matches. Germline V gene sequence: CDR1 MNHEY, CDR2 SMNVEV (reference sequence). This CDR3 region has 15 residues. The CDR3 protein is CASSLSTGSNSPLHF. As DNA, the CDR3 is TGTGCCAGCAGTTTGTCGACAGGGTCTAATTCACCCCTCCACTTT.

The genes are TRBV9 and TRBJ2-1, with 8 nucleotides matching TRBD2. Per germline, CDR1 SGDLS and CDR2 YYNGEE. The V segment lost 2 bases and the J segment 9 bases; nucleotides outside the gene matches: 4. This CDR3 spans 13 amino acids. The CDR3 nucleotides read TGTGCCAGCAGCGTTCTTCGGGGGGGTGAGCAGTTCTTC. The encoded protein is CASSVLRGGEQFF.

The chain uses TRBV27 and TRBJ1-5; D is uncertain. This CDR3 spans 13 amino acids. Trimming removed 3 bases at V and 6 bases at J, with 9 bases between. The germline CDR1 and CDR2 sequences are MNHEY and SMNVEV (reference sequence). The CDR3 sequence is CASSLTSGQPQHF. The CDR3 coding sequence is TGTGCCAGCAGTTTGACATCAGGTCAGCCCCAGCATTTT.

V and J are TRBV10-3 and TRBJ1-4; TRBD1 aligns across 7 bases. Germline V gene data show CDR1 as ENHRY and CDR2 as SYGVKD. The CDR3 consists of 15 residues. V shed 5 bases, J shed 0 bases, and the junction held 3 bases outside the gene matches. CDR3 amino acids: CAISSDRATNEKLFF. Here the CDR3 DNA reads TGTGCCATCAGTTCAGACAGGGCAACTAATGAAAAACTGTTTTTT.

This clone was counted a few times. V gene TRBV5-1 combines with J gene TRBJ1-3; D may be TRBD1 (6 bases). CDR1 is SGHRS and CDR2 is YFSETQ in the germline V gene. CDR3 length: 14 amino acids. V lost 4 bases and J lost 3, with 11 bases in between. CDR3 amino acids: CASSQTGGGNTIYF. Here the CDR3 DNA reads TGCGCCAGCAGCCAGACAGGAGGTGGAAACACCATATATTTT.

This clone has only a few counts. The gene calls are TRBV19 and TRBJ1-2; D ambiguous. The germline V gene has CDR1 LNHDA and CDR2 SQIVND (reference sequence). With 3 bases removed from V and 8 bases from J, the gap between germline ends came to 7 bases. CDR3 length: 11 residues. This chain's CDR3 is CASSMRYGYTF. CDR3 coding DNA: TGTGCCAGTAGTATGCGATACGGCTACACCTTC.

V gene TRBV5-1 combines with J gene TRBJ2-1; 8 bases are shared with TRBD2. CDR3 size: 14 residues. J was trimmed by 6 bases and V by 4 bases; bases with no gene match: 6. Germline loops: CDR1 SGHRS, CDR2 YFSETQ. CDR3 sequence reads: CASSGSGAPNEQFF. CDR3 DNA sequence: TGCGCCAGCAGCGGTAGCGGGGCCCCCAATGAGCAGTTCTTC.

This clone was counted once. The rearrangement links TRBV11-3 to TRBJ2-7; the D gene is possibly TRBD1 (5 bases). Trimming took off 3 bases at V and 2 bases at J, with 11 bases between the two ends. Germline V CDR1 and CDR2: SGHNT, YENEEA. This CDR3 has 14 residues. Here the CDR3 reads CASSFQGNPYEQYF. Here the CDR3 DNA reads TGTGCCAGCAGCTTTCAGGGCAACCCCTACGAGCAGTACTTC.

The chain recombines TRBV30 with TRBJ1-5; D unresolved. Germline values: CDR1 GTSNPN, CDR2 SVGIG (reference sequence). The CDR3 runs 13 residues. The V and J ends lost 2 bases and 5 bases respectively, with 10 bases between them. The CDR3 bases are TGTGCCTGGAGTAAACAAGGAGATCAGCCCCAGCATTTT. This gives the protein CAWSKQGDQPQHF.

The V and J genes are TRBV30 and TRBJ1-3; 11 positions match TRBD1. The CDR3 is made up of 16 amino acids. V was pared by 5 bases and J by 3 bases, with 9 bases of the junction left unmatched. Germline lookup yields CDR1 GTSNPN and CDR2 SVGIG (reference sequence). The CDR3 bases are TGTGCCTGGTTAGGACAGGGGGCATTCTTTGGAAACACCATATATTTT. Encoded protein: CAWLGQGAFFGNTIYF.

This clone is labeled as medium-sized. The chain employs TRBV7-6 and TRBJ2-2; D is perhaps TRBD1 (6 bases). Between the trimmed V and J ends, which lost 4 bases and 7 bases, there was a span of 19 bases. The CDR3 contains 16 residues. In germline, CDR1 is SGHVS, CDR2 FNYEAQ. The CDR3 coding sequence is TGTGCCAGCAGCTCCCGCTGGGGGCGGTATAGCGGGGAGCTGTTTTTT. Residues: CASSSRWGRYSGELFF.

In this sample, this clone turned up once. The chain recombines TRBV12-1 with TRBJ2-7. TRBV12-1 is a known pseudogene. This CDR3 has 15 residues. CDR3 amino acids: CASSFKGTPSYEQYV. The CDR3 DNA is TGTGCCAGCAGCTTTAAGGGGACCCCTTCCTACGAGCAGTACGTC.

The chain carries TRBV2 and TRBJ1-3; D gene unclear. Between the trimmed V and J ends, which lost 3 bases and 3 bases, there was a span of 15 bases. This CDR3 contains 16 residues. Germline values: CDR1 SNHLY, CDR2 FYNNEI. The CDR3 DNA sequence: TGTGCCAGCAGTGAGGTAGAGGAGGCCTATGGAAACACCATATATTTT. It specifies CASSEVEEAYGNTIYF.

The V gene is TRBV5-1, the J gene TRBJ2-5; the D gene is possibly TRBD2 (5 bases). V lost 0 bases and J 4 bases, leaving 7 bases between the germline ends. The CDR3 is made up of 13 amino acids. The V gene's germline CDR1 is SGHRS and CDR2 YFSETQ. The CDR3 loop is CASSLAGLETQYF. The CDR3 DNA reads TGCGCCAGCAGCTTGGCGGGGTTAGAGACCCAGTACTTC. The variable domain in full, completed from reference TRBV5-1 and TRBJ2-5, reads KAGVTQTPRYLIKTRGQQVTLSCSPISGHRSVSWYQQTPGQGLQFLFEYFSETQRNKGNFPGRFSGRQFSNSRSEMNVSTLELGDSALYLCASSLAGLETQYFGPGTRLLVL.

V gene TRBV10-1 combines with J gene TRBJ2-5, with 9 bases lining up with TRBD2. J lost 1 base, V lost 4 bases, and 10 bases had no gene match. CDR1 and CDR2 (germline): WNHNN, SYGVQD (reference sequence). CDR3 length: 17 amino acids. CDR3 in amino acids: CASSAGSGGSLQETQYF. CDR3 DNA sequence: TGCGCCAGCAGTGCTGGTAGCGGGGGATCCCTCCAAGAGACCCAGTACTTC.

The chain has TRBV5-1 and TRBJ2-3; D is unresolved. The CDR3 has 14 residues. V lost 0 bases and J lost 5, with 10 bases in between. Germline assignment: CDR1 SGHRS and CDR2 YFSETQ. The chain's CDR3 is CASSLVGFQDTQYF. The CDR3, as DNA: TGCGCCAGCAGCTTGGTTGGGTTTCAAGATACGCAGTATTTT. Full variable domain (outside the CDR3, taken from reference TRBV5-1 and TRBJ2-3): KAGVTQTPRYLIKTRGQQVTLSCSPISGHRSVSWYQQTPGQGLQFLFEYFSETQRNKGNFPGRFSGRQFSNSRSEMNVSTLELGDSALYLCASSLVGFQDTQYFGPGTRLTVL.

This clone was found a few times. The chain couples TRBV2 to TRBJ2-2, with D tentatively TRBD1 or TRBD2 (5 bases each). The germline CDR1 and CDR2 sequences are SNHLY and FYNNEI. Trimming pared 0 bases from V and 4 bases from J, leaving 21 bases between. This CDR3 region has 19 residues. This CDR3 reads CASSEAQATRVLSTGELFF. The CDR3 nucleotides read TGTGCCAGCAGTGAAGCACAGGCGACGAGGGTTCTTTCCACCGGGGAGCTGTTTTTT.

Concerning this clone itself: The same CDR3 can be traced to other DNA sequences in this sample. The V call is TRBV9, the J call TRBJ2-5; possible D gene TRBD2, 5 bases. Trimming stripped 0 bases from V and 5 bases from J, with 11 bases between. CDR1 is SGDLS and CDR2 is YYNGEE in the germline V gene. The CDR3 length is 14 residues. This CDR3 reads CASSVAYRGETQYF. The CDR3 DNA reads TGTGCCAGCAGCGTAGCGTACCGCGGGGAGACCCAGTACTTC.

The chain carries TRBV28 and TRBJ1-5, with D unclear. CDR1 MDHEN and CDR2 SYDVKM come from the germline V gene. The CDR3 is 12 amino acids. Trimming removed 6 bases at V and 3 bases at J, with 6 bases between. The chain's CDR3 is CASRVFNQPQHF. The CDR3 DNA follows: TGTGCCAGCAGGGTTTTCAATCAGCCCCAGCATTTT.

The J gene is TRBJ1-6, the V gene TRBV6-5; D gene unclear. The length of the CDR3 is 13 residues. V lost 2 bases and J 7 bases, leaving 6 bases between the germline ends. Germline-derived CDR1 and CDR2 are MNHEY and SVGAGI. For the CDR3, the DNA is TGTGCCAGCAGTTACCAGCCCAATTCACCCCTCCACTTT. It yields the protein CASSYQPNSPLHF.

The rearrangement uses TRBV7-2 and TRBJ2-2; D is ambiguous. Per germline, CDR1 SGHTA and CDR2 FQGNSA. This CDR3 spans 12 amino acids. Trimming took 10 bases from V and 8 from J, leaving 14 bases between them. CDR3 residues: CATWSRWGELFF. In nucleotides, the CDR3 is TGTGCCACCTGGTCCCGGTGGGGGGAGCTGTTTTTT.

The chain links TRBV7-3 to TRBJ1-1, with D hard to call. Germline V gives CDR1 SGHTA, CDR2 FQGTGA. Trimming stripped 1 base from V and 3 bases from J, with 6 bases between. This CDR3 comprises 13 residues. The CDR3 DNA reads as TGTGCCAGCAGCTTAAGTGTGGACACTGAAGCTTTCTTT. This sequence encodes CASSLSVDTEAFF.

This chain connects TRBV10-2 to TRBJ2-1; D call uncertain. The germline V gene encodes CDR1 WSHSY and CDR2 SAAADI. The CDR3 length is 14 residues. V was shortened by 3 bases and J by 9 bases, with 15 bases between the two germline ends. CDR3 bases: TGCGCCAGCAGTGAAATCCTTAGGGTGGGTGAGCAGTTCTTC. Amino acid sequence: CASSEILRVGEQFF.

J is TRBJ1-1 and V is TRBV10-2; D not resolved. V shed 0 bases and J shed 7 bases, with 6 bases lying between them. Germline values: CDR1 WSHSY, CDR2 SAAADI. The CDR3 covers 12 residues. CDR3 nucleotide sequence: TGCGCCAGCAGTGAGTCGGCGATTGAAGCTTTCTTT. Its protein is CASSESAIEAFF.

The chain joins TRBV5-6 to TRBJ1-2; D remains ambiguous. This CDR3 has 12 residues. Germline loops: CDR1 SGHDT, CDR2 YYEEEE. With 0 bases removed from V and 3 bases from J, the gap between germline ends came to 3 bases. The CDR3 region is CASSLGDYGYTF. The CDR3 coding sequence is TGTGCCAGCAGCTTGGGAGACTATGGCTACACCTTC. Combining the CDR3 with reference TRBV5-6 and TRBJ1-2 gives the whole variable domain DAGVTQSPTHLIKTRGQQVTLRCSPKSGHDTVSWYQQALGQGPQFIFQYYEEEERQRGNFPDRFSGHQFPNYSSELNVNALLLGDSALYLCASSLGDYGYTFGSGTRLTVV.

This rearrangement joins TRBV29-1 to TRBJ1-2, with D possibly matching TRBD1 (5 bases). Germline loops: CDR1 SQVTM, CDR2 ANQGSEA. With 0 bases removed from V and 10 bases from J, the gap between germline ends came to 15 bases. This CDR3 has 13 residues. The CDR3 sequence: CSVEEWTQGYYTF. The CDR3 nucleotides read TGCAGCGTTGAAGAATGGACCCAGGGCTACTACACCTTC.

The rearrangement uses TRBV7-3 and TRBJ2-3; D gene ambiguous. This CDR3 region has 15 residues. V gave up 5 bases and J gave up 0 bases, with 12 bases separating them. Germline lookup yields CDR1 SGHTA and CDR2 FQGTGA. DNA of the CDR3: TGTGCCAGCAGCCAGAGTCCCGGTAGCACAGATACGCAGTATTTT. Amino acid sequence: CASSQSPGSTDTQYF.

The genes are TRBV6-5 and TRBJ1-1; perhaps TRBD1 as D (5 bases). Germline values: CDR1 MNHEY, CDR2 SVGAGI. This CDR3 has 15 amino acids. V gave up 0 bases and J gave up 3 bases, with 11 bases separating them. In nucleotides, the CDR3 is TGTGCCAGCAGTTACTCGAACAGGCGGGACACTGAAGCTTTCTTT. It specifies CASSYSNRRDTEAFF.